One T cell receptor (beta chain) is described in this entry. Its antigen is unidentified. These data are taken from a study of cytomegalovirus exposure and HLA in healthy donors. PCR was performed using 60 Vbeta and 13 Jbeta primers. Profiling relied on immunoSEQ multiplex PCR, and the TCRdb table lists in-frame clones only, not all of them. In total, the table holds tens of thousands of clones. The CDR3 is 17 residues long. Germline CDR1 is SGDLS and CDR2 is YYNGEE. V shed 0 bases and J shed 5 bases, with 20 bases lying between them. Regarding the study as a whole: The investigators catalogued some 160 TCR beta chains as cytomegalovirus-associated. Data from an earlier analysis indicated that most TCR beta V segments were productive either about 90% or about 30% of the time.

V gene TRBV9 combines with J gene TRBJ2-5, with a weak D call TRBD2 (6 bases). This receptor was obtained from a woman in her twenties or thirties in good health and CMV-seronegative. The sequenced material came from PBMCs. As DNA, the CDR3 is TGTGCCAGCAGCGTAGGACCCTCGGCTAGCGATGCGGAGACCCAGTACTTC. This gives the protein CASSVGPSASDAETQYF.